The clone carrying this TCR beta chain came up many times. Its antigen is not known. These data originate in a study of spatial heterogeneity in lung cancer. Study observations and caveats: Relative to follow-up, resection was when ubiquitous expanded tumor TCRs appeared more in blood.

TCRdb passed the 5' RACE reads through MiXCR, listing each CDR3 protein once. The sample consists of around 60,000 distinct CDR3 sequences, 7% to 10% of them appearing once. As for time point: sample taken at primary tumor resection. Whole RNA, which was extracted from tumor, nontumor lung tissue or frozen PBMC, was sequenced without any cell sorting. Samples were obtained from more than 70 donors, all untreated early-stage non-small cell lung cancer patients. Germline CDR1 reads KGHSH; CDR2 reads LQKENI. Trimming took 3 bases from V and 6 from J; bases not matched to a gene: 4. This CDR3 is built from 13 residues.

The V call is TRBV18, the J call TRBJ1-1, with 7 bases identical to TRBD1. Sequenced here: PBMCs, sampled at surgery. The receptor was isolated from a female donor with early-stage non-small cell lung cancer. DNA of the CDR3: TGTGCCAGCTCACCGGGGCAGGGGGCTGAAGCTTTCTTT. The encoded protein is CASSPGQGAEAFF.